This TCR beta chain derives from a study of graft-versus-host responses after intestinal transplantation. Overall study context: Induction with anti-thymocyte globulin, then tacrolimus and steroids for three to four years, was given to all recipients. Study-level findings and limits: Circulating GvH clone levels at their peak were associated with HvG declines (early post-transplant).

Worth noting for this clone: Its target is unknown.

Assay used: immunoSEQ multiplex PCR; TCRdb lists only in-frame clones, some missing. The table has tens of thousands of clones, approximately 96% seen once. Losses at the gene ends were 1 base for V and 5 bases for J; bases not matched to a gene: 11. The CDR3 totals 17 residues. CDR1 is LNHNV and CDR2 is YYDKDF in the germline V gene (reference sequence). This sequence was found in a human patient who received an intestinal transplant, so some T cells may come from the graft donor. The sample here was PBMCs, taken 16 days after intestinal transplant. The V gene is TRBV15, the J gene TRBJ2-1, with 7 nucleotides matching TRBD1. The CDR3 DNA is TGTGCCACCAGCAGAGGATGGAGACAGGGTGGCCACAATGAGCAGTTCTTC. Its translation is CATSRGWRQGGHNEQFF.